Below, 27 T cell receptor beta chains from the same sample are listed, as sequenced in a study of T cell repertoires in cytomegalovirus infection. TCRdb re-analysed the reads in MiXCR, keeping a single row per CDR3 protein. Of 150,000 to 200,000 distinct CDR3 sequences in the sample, 17% were seen once. The sample taken for sequencing was CD8+ T cells from PBMCs. The receptors derive from a human donor in good health (CMV status not recorded). Some clones in this sample may be carry-over from other donors' samples.

This clonotype was seen a few times. This sequence joins TRBV6-5 and TRBJ2-3; the D gene is possibly TRBD2 (6 bases). The CDR3 runs to 16 residues. Germline CDR1 reads MNHEY; CDR2 reads SVGAGI. Trimming removed 2 bases at V and 6 bases at J, with 18 bases between. CDR3 amino acids: CASSYEGGMNVDTQYF. The CDR3 nucleotides read TGTGCCAGCAGTTACGAAGGCGGGATGAATGTGGATACGCAGTATTTT.

This clonotype has more than one count but fewer than ten. The chain carries TRBV7-2 and TRBJ1-2; TRBD1 matches 7 bases. Germline CDR1 is SGHTA and CDR2 is FQGNSA. The CDR3 is 15 residues long. V was pared by 5 bases and J by 4 bases, with 10 bases of the junction left unmatched. CDR3 protein: CASSRTPRQGYGYTF. CDR3 nucleotides: TGTGCCAGCAGCCGAACCCCGCGACAGGGCTATGGCTACACCTTC.

This clonotype was counted a few times. The V gene is TRBV7-9, the J gene TRBJ1-4; D is perhaps TRBD1 (5 bases). The CDR3 has 14 amino acids. Germline assignment: CDR1 SEHNR and CDR2 FQNEAQ (reference sequence). V lost 6 bases and J lost 6, with 14 bases in between. The DNA of the CDR3 is TGTGCCAGCAGTGGGGGGGGATTGGATGAAAAACTGTTTTTT. Its protein is CASSGGGLDEKLFF.

This clonotype showed up just a few times. The gene calls are TRBV14 and TRBJ2-1, with D unclear. Germline V gene lookup returns CDR1 SGHDN and CDR2 FVKESK. Trimming left V 4 bases short and J 0 bases short, with 7 bases between. This CDR3 contains 14 residues. The CDR3 bases are TGTGCCAGCAGCCCTGGGATCTCCTACAATGAGCAGTTCTTC. Its translation is CASSPGISYNEQFF.

The chain couples TRBV5-6 to TRBJ2-7; D perhaps matches TRBD2 (6 bases). Per germline, CDR1 SGHDT and CDR2 YYEEEE. Trimming stripped 7 bases from V and 5 bases from J, with 16 bases between. The CDR3 has 13 amino acids. CDR3 region: CASCWQAGNEQYF. The CDR3 bases are TGTGCCAGCTGCTGGCAGGCGGGGAACGAGCAGTACTTC. The full variable domain, in which reference TRBV5-6 and TRBJ2-7 provide the parts outside the CDR3, is DAGVTQSPTHLIKTRGQQVTLRCSPKSGHDTVSWYQQALGQGPQFIFQYYEEEERQRGNFPDRFSGHQFPNYSSELNVNALLLGDSALYLCASCWQAGNEQYFGPGTRLTVT.

Points on this clonotype: Germline and junction disagree at one end, which may indicate a read error. The rearrangement uses TRBV6-1 and TRBJ2-7, with D perhaps TRBD2 (5 bases). The germline CDR1 and CDR2 sequences are MNHNS and SASEGT. This CDR3 contains 13 residues. This CDR3 reads CASSLGLSFEQYF. In DNA form, the CDR3 reads TGTGCCAGCAGCCTAGGACTGTCCTTCGAGCAGTACTTC.

The CDR3 DNA sequence: TGTGCCAGTAGCCCAGCACGGGGATCCTACGAGCAGTACTTC. Translating it yields CASSPARGSYEQYF. The chain has TRBV19 and TRBJ2-7; D possibly corresponds to TRBD2 (5 bases). Germline CDR1 LNHDA, CDR2 SQIVND (reference sequence). V lost 6 bases and J 1 base, leaving 13 bases between the germline ends. The CDR3 extends over 14 amino acids.

The table lists this clonotype with a count of one. This rearrangement joins TRBV6-5 to TRBJ2-7; D possibly corresponds to TRBD1 (6 bases). Germline CDR1 MNHEY, CDR2 SVGAGI. The CDR3 is 15 amino acids. The DNA for the CDR3 is TGTGAAAGCAGTTACGGGGACACAGTATCCTACGAGCAGTACTTC. As protein: CESSYGDTVSYEQYF.

This clonotype appeared a few times. The V call is TRBV10-3, the J call TRBJ1-6; no firm D call. There are 14 residues in the CDR3. Germline V gene sequence: CDR1 ENHRY, CDR2 SYGVKD. The V gene lost 3 bases and the J gene lost 8 bases, with 11 bases spanning the gap. This chain's CDR3 is CAISEGSRDSPLHF. CDR3 bases: TGTGCCATCAGTGAAGGGAGTAGGGATTCACCCCTCCACTTT.

The chain has TRBV25-1 and TRBJ2-3; D uncertain. Germline CDR1 MGHDK, CDR2 SYGVNS. The length of the CDR3 is 14 residues. Trimming cost V 0 bases and J 0 bases, with 4 bases left between them. CDR3 in amino acids: CASSEYRSTDTQYF. DNA of the CDR3: TGTGCCAGCAGTGAATACAGAAGCACAGATACGCAGTATTTT. The complete variable domain, with remaining parts taken from reference TRBV25-1 and TRBJ2-3, reads EADIYQTPRYLVIGTGKKITLECSQTMGHDKMYWYQQDPGMELHLIHYSYGVNSTEKGDLSSESTVSRIRTEHFPLTLESARPSHTSQYLCASSEYRSTDTQYFGPGTRLTVL.

V usage is TRBV7-6 and J usage is TRBJ1-2; 11 bases fit TRBD1. V dropped 4 bases and J dropped 5; count of bases not matched to a gene: 6. The CDR3 runs 15 residues. In germline, CDR1 is SGHVS, CDR2 FNYEAQ. CDR3 DNA sequence: TGTGCCAGCAGCTCCCGGGACAGGGGGTATTATGGCTACACCTTC. Its translation is CASSSRDRGYYGYTF.

This chain connects TRBV7-9 to TRBJ1-2; D remains unclear. Germline loops: CDR1 SEHNR, CDR2 FQNEAQ (reference sequence). The CDR3 is 13 amino acids. V lost 1 base and J lost 2, with 5 bases in between. The CDR3 DNA follows: TGTGCCAGCAGCTTAGTAGGAAACTATGGCTACACCTTC. It yields the protein CASSLVGNYGYTF.

The genes are TRBV27 and TRBJ1-1; D ambiguous. The CDR3 consists of 12 residues. The germline V and J ends were trimmed by 10 bases and 1 base, with 10 bases remaining between them. Germline assignment: CDR1 MNHEY and CDR2 SMNVEV (reference sequence). The CDR3 coding sequence is TGTGCCACCATGACCCAGAACACTGAAGCTTTCTTT. Amino acid sequence: CATMTQNTEAFF.

The chain has TRBV7-9 and TRBJ1-1; no reliable D call. The CDR3 covers 13 residues. The germline CDR1 and CDR2 sequences are SEHNR and FQNEAQ (reference sequence). Between the trimmed V and J ends, which lost 5 bases and 7 bases, there was a span of 14 bases. DNA of the CDR3: TGTGCCAGCAGCCGACGTGGTCTAGTTGAAGCTTTCTTT. Protein: CASSRRGLVEAFF.

This clonotype was counted only a few times. This chain joins TRBV6-2 or TRBV6-3 and TRBJ1-2, with 10 positions matching TRBD1. In germline, CDR1 is MNHEY, CDR2 SVGEGT. J lost 3 bases, V lost 3 bases, and 7 bases had no gene match. CDR3 length: 16 amino acids. The CDR3 reads CASSYTPGQGDYGYTF. The CDR3 nucleotides read TGTGCCAGCAGTTATACCCCTGGACAGGGGGACTATGGCTACACCTTC.

This chain joins TRBV5-6 and TRBJ1-2; 11 nucleotides agree with TRBD1. From germline, CDR1 is SGHDT and CDR2 YYEEEE. CDR3 size: 14 residues. Trimming cost V 3 bases and J 8 bases; bases outside gene matches: 6. The CDR3 DNA reads as TGTGCCAGCAGCTCCGGGACAGGGGGATTCGGCTACACCTTC. Translating gives CASSSGTGGFGYTF.

This clonotype was counted between two and nine times. The chain combines TRBV7-6 with TRBJ2-5, with 9 bases aligning to TRBD2. CDR3 size: 16 residues. Germline loops: CDR1 SGHVS, CDR2 FNYEAQ. V gave up 5 bases and J gave up 1 base; unmatched junction bases: 8. Here the CDR3 reads CASSLWTSVLQETQYF. The DNA for the CDR3 is TGTGCCAGCAGCCTCTGGACTAGCGTACTCCAAGAGACCCAGTACTTC.

The chain links TRBV28 to TRBJ2-7; 10 nucleotides align to TRBD2. The CDR3 runs to 16 residues. CDR1 and CDR2 from the germline V gene are MDHEN and SYDVKM. Germline trimming cut 5 bases from V and 6 bases from J; bases unmatched to any gene: 13. CDR3: CASSILAGEGVGEQYF. The CDR3 DNA follows: TGTGCCAGCAGTATCCTAGCGGGAGAAGGGGTGGGCGAGCAGTACTTC.

This clonotype showed up just a few times. CDR3: CASSPAHNEQFF. In DNA, the CDR3 is TGTGCCAGCAGCCCGGCCCACAATGAGCAGTTCTTC. The V and J genes are TRBV6-2 or TRBV6-3 and TRBJ2-1; D uncertain. Germline CDR1 and CDR2: MNHEY and SVGEGT. The CDR3 runs 12 residues. V gave up 6 bases and J gave up 5 bases, with 8 bases separating them.

CDR3 nucleotide sequence: TGTGCTAGTGGTTTGGATAAGGGGACGGGCAATCAGCCCCAGCATTTT. It yields the protein CASGLDKGTGNQPQHF. The V and J genes are TRBV12-5 and TRBJ1-5, with D perhaps TRBD1 (5 bases). Trimming pared 1 base from V and 2 bases from J, leaving 12 bases between. CDR1 is LGHNT and CDR2 is FRNRAP in the germline V gene. CDR3 length: 16 amino acids.

There are a few counts of this clonotype. This sequence joins TRBV7-8 and TRBJ1-6; TRBD1 might be the D (5 bases). There are 14 residues in the CDR3. V lost 3 bases, J lost 11 bases, and 14 bases lay in between. Germline V CDR1 and CDR2: SGHVS, FQNEAQ. This chain's CDR3 is CASSLSREGAPLHF. CDR3 nucleotide sequence: TGTGCCAGCAGCTTGAGCCGGGAAGGGGCACCCCTCCACTTT. Complete variable domain (other parts from reference TRBV7-8 and TRBJ1-6): GAGVSQSPRYKVAKRGQDVALRCDPISGHVSLFWYQQALGQGPEFLTYFQNEAQLDKSGLPSDRFFAERPEGSVSTLKIQRTQQEDSAVYLCASSLSREGAPLHFGNGTRLTVT.

This clonotype was detected a few times. This chain's CDR3 is CASSLAGRLYTF. Written as DNA, the CDR3 is TGTGCCAGCAGCTTAGCGGGACGGCTCTACACCTTC. The rearrangement joins TRBV11-3 to TRBJ1-2; D is perhaps TRBD1 (5 bases). With 1 base removed from V and 10 bases from J, the gap between germline ends came to 10 bases. The germline V gene has CDR1 SGHNT and CDR2 YENEEA. CDR3 size: 12 residues.

This chain connects TRBV4-1 to TRBJ2-7, with D perhaps TRBD1 (5 bases). This CDR3 is 14 amino acids long. CDR1 MGHRA and CDR2 YSYEKL come from the germline V gene. V was trimmed by 0 bases and J by 5 bases, leaving 11 bases between them. In nucleotides, the CDR3 is TGCGCCAGCAGCCAAGAACAGGTCGGTAACGAGCAGTACTTC. Its translation is CASSQEQVGNEQYF.

The rearrangement uses TRBV4-1 and TRBJ2-6; a possible D gene is TRBD2 (6 bases). With 7 bases removed from V and 0 bases from J, the gap between germline ends came to 10 bases. This CDR3 region has 15 residues. Germline V gene sequence: CDR1 MGHRA, CDR2 YSYEKL. For the CDR3, the DNA is TGCGCCAGCACCTCGCGGGGCTCTGGGGCCAACGTCCTGACTTTC. Protein product: CASTSRGSGANVLTF.

CDR3 amino acids: CASSWGRKGAEAFF. The CDR3 DNA sequence: TGTGCCAGCAGTTGGGGCCGAAAAGGGGCTGAAGCTTTCTTT. The gene calls are TRBV12-3 or TRBV12-4 and TRBJ1-1, with D perhaps TRBD1 (5 bases). The ends were cut back, 4 bases at V and 6 bases at J, with 15 bases in the middle. This CDR3 has 14 residues.

The chain couples TRBV4-1 to TRBJ2-7, with D possibly TRBD2 on 6 matching bases. The CDR3 is 15 residues long. V gave up 0 bases and J gave up 4 bases, with 13 bases separating them. CDR1 and CDR2 (germline): MGHRA, YSYEKL. This chain's CDR3 is CASSQDAREEYEQYF. CDR3 nucleotides: TGCGCCAGCAGCCAAGATGCCAGGGAGGAGTACGAGCAGTACTTC.

The chain recombines TRBV11-2 with TRBJ2-5, with a weak D call TRBD2 (5 bases). Germline CDR1 and CDR2: SGHAT and FQNNGV. V was cut by 6 bases and J by 3 bases, with 14 bases left in between. The CDR3 loop spans 14 amino acids. The CDR3 bases are TGTGCCAGCAGTTACGAACGGGGTGAAGAGACCCAGTACTTC. As protein: CASSYERGEETQYF.